The rows below give T cell receptor beta chains drawn from one sample of a study of post-analysis software for immune sequencing data. One entry per CDR3 protein results from TCRdb running MiXCR on the PCR reads. This sample has 380,000 or so distinct CDR3 sequences; around 33% occur once, and the top ten carry around 15%. The sequenced material came from blood. The receptors were sampled from a girl aged 5-17 years with multiple sclerosis. CDR3s include the opening cysteine and the closing phenylalanine or tryptophan. Fields, in order: D gene, clone size, J gene, V gene, CDR3 protein, CDR3 DNA. D genes are given only for firm matches. Clone size is given for some rows only: seen once, a few or many times, or a class if the clone is expanded.

TRBD2 . TRBJ2-7 TRBV20-1 CSARDPLGGAYEQYF TGCAGTGCTAGAGACCCTCTGGGGGGGGCCTACGAGCAGTACTTC
TRBD2 . TRBJ2-7 TRBV28 CASSFTRGDYEQYF TGTGCCAGCAGTTTCACCCGGGGGGACTACGAGCAGTACTTC
. many TRBJ2-1 TRBV6-5 CASPDGTFYNEQFF TGTGCCAGCCCGGACGGAACCTTTTACAATGAGCAGTTCTTC
TRBD1 . TRBJ1-5 TRBV12-3/TRBV12-4 CASSLGQGTSQPQHF TGTGCCAGCAGTCTGGGACAGGGAACCAGTCAGCCCCAGCATTTT
TRBD2 . TRBJ2-2 TRBV7-2 CASSRGLATGELFF TGTGCCAGCAGCCGGGGACTAGCCACCGGGGAGCTGTTTTTT
. . TRBJ1-1 TRBV29-1 CSVEDPGGRPEAFF TGCAGCGTTGAAGATCCGGGGGGGAGACCTGAAGCTTTCTTT
. many TRBJ2-1 TRBV12-3/TRBV12-4 CASSFVSPTYNEQFF TGTGCCAGCAGTTTTGTCTCCCCCACCTACAATGAGCAGTTCTTC
. . TRBJ2-2 TRBV6-5 CASSFSGANTGELFF TGTGCCAGCAGTTTTTCAGGAGCGAACACCGGGGAGCTGTTTTTT
. few TRBJ2-1 TRBV2 CASSEGYEQFF TGTGCCAGCAGTGAAGGGTATGAGCAGTTCTTC
. . TRBJ2-5 TRBV12-3/TRBV12-4 CASSLGGHQQEAQYF TGTGCCAGCAGTTTGGGGGGACACCAGCAAGAGGCCCAGTACTTC
TRBD2 . TRBJ2-3 TRBV20-1 CSAPKPGLAVFVDTQYF TGCAGTGCTCCAAAACCGGGACTAGCGGTTTTTGTGGATACGCAGTATTTT
TRBD1 . TRBJ1-5 TRBV5-6 CASSLSQGAQGPQHF TGTGCCAGCAGCTTGTCACAGGGGGCGCAGGGGCCCCAGCATTTT
TRBD2 . TRBJ2-1 TRBV29-1 CSVDSGGALYNEQFF TGCAGCGTGGACAGCGGGGGGGCCCTGTACAATGAGCAGTTCTTC
. . TRBJ2-1 TRBV5-1 CASSLLSSSYNEQFF TGCGCCAGCAGCCTTCTCAGTAGCTCCTACAATGAGCAGTTCTTC
. . TRBJ1-2 TRBV20-1 CSARDSKGPYGYTF TGCAGTGCTAGAGATTCAAAGGGGCCTTATGGCTACACCTTC
TRBD1 . TRBJ1-6 TRBV27 CASTGQGANSPLHF TGTGCCAGCACCGGACAGGGGGCGAATTCACCCCTCCACTTT
. few TRBJ1-6 TRBV9 CASSALGNSPLHF TGTGCCAGCAGCGCGCTGGGGAATTCACCCCTCCACTTT
. once TRBJ1-4 TRBV10-3 CAISEAPNEKLFF TGTGCCATCAGTGAAGCCCCAAATGAAAAACTGTTTTTT
. . TRBJ1-3 TRBV12-3/TRBV12-4 CASSAQGRGNTIYF TGTGCCAGCAGTGCACAGGGCCGCGGAAACACCATATATTTT
. . TRBJ1-1 TRBV20-1 CSASSRPNTEAFF TGCAGTGCTAGTTCGCGACCGAACACTGAAGCTTTCTTT
TRBD2 few TRBJ2-1 TRBV20-1 CSAATSHVVYNEQFF TGCAGTGCAGCGACTAGCCACGTTGTGTACAATGAGCAGTTCTTC
. . TRBJ2-2 TRBV5-5 CASSPLGQNTGELFF TGTGCCAGCAGCCCCCTTGGGCAGAACACCGGGGAGCTGTTTTTT
. few TRBJ2-3 TRBV2 CASTAGADTQYF TGTGCCAGCACAGCCGGAGCAGATACGCAGTATTTT
. few TRBJ1-2 TRBV6-1 CASSEVQSPGYTF TGTGCCAGCAGTGAAGTCCAGAGCCCTGGCTACACCTTC
. few TRBJ2-6 TRBV7-9 CASSLWTAGANVLTF TGTGCCAGCAGCTTATGGACAGCTGGGGCCAACGTCCTGACTTTC
. few TRBJ1-1 TRBV15 CATSRDQGGGTGEAFF TGTGCCACCAGCAGAGATCAAGGGGGGGGAACTGGTGAAGCTTTCTTT
. few TRBJ1-6 TRBV12-3/TRBV12-4 CASSLLGAEVSPLHF TGTGCCAGCAGTTTACTGGGGGCGGAGGTTTCACCCCTCCACTTT
. few TRBJ2-6 TRBV20-1 CSARVGGLRGGANVLTF TGCAGTGCTAGAGTAGGGGGTTTGAGAGGAGGGGCCAACGTCCTGACTTTC
. few TRBJ1-3 TRBV7-9 CASSLGLNRAVSGNTIYF TGTGCCAGCAGCTTGGGGCTTAACAGGGCAGTTTCTGGAAACACCATATATTTT
TRBD2 few TRBJ2-1 TRBV4-2 CASSQELAGRLYNEQFF TGTGCCAGCAGCCAAGAACTAGCGGGCCGACTCTACAATGAGCAGTTCTTC
TRBD1 . TRBJ1-5 TRBV4-1 CASSQTTGGGGQPQHF TGCGCCAGCAGCCAAACCACAGGGGGAGGGGGTCAGCCCCAGCATTTT
. . TRBJ1-5 TRBV27 CASSFRWDQPQHF TGTGCCAGCAGTTTTCGGTGGGATCAGCCCCAGCATTTT
TRBD1 few TRBJ2-5 TRBV29-1 CSANRDRGLETQYF TGCAGCGCCAACCGGGACAGGGGATTAGAGACCCAGTACTTC
TRBD2 . TRBJ2-1 TRBV6-5 CASSPTSGGASEQFF TGTGCCAGCAGTCCGACTAGCGGGGGGGCTAGTGAGCAGTTCTTC
TRBD2 many TRBJ2-5 TRBV4-2 CASSQDGRGGMEETQYF TGTGCCAGCAGCCAAGATGGGCGGGGGGGCATGGAAGAGACCCAGTACTTC
TRBD1 . TRBJ1-5 TRBV25-1 CASSEWEGASQPQHF TGTGCCAGCAGTGAATGGGAGGGGGCGAGTCAGCCCCAGCATTTT
. . TRBJ2-2 TRBV6-1 CASSVGNTGELFF TGTGCCAGCAGTGTCGGGAACACCGGGGAGCTGTTTTTT
TRBD2 . TRBJ2-5 TRBV9 CASSVDPSGAGETQYF TGTGCCAGCAGCGTAGATCCTAGCGGGGCCGGGGAGACCCAGTACTTC
. once TRBJ2-4 TRBV9 CASSPRDMGLLAKNIQYF TGTGCCAGCAGCCCGCGGGACATGGGATTACTAGCCAAAAACATTCAGTACTTC
. few TRBJ2-7 TRBV20-1 CSARRGGPLEQYF TGCAGTGCCAGGAGGGGGGGGCCTCTCGAGCAGTACTTC
TRBD2 few TRBJ2-5 TRBV14 CASSQVREAQYF TGTGCCAGCAGCCAAGTTCGGGAGGCCCAGTACTTC
TRBD2 . TRBJ2-3 TRBV5-4 CASSLAIAGGRADTQYF TGTGCCAGCAGCTTGGCGATAGCGGGGGGGCGAGCAGATACGCAGTATTTT
TRBD1 . TRBJ1-2 TRBV7-2 CASSLGGQGAANGYTF TGTGCCAGCAGCTTAGGGGGACAGGGGGCTGCGAACGGCTACACCTTC
. . TRBJ1-2 TRBV2 CASSEAEGLWGYTF TGTGCCAGCAGTGAAGCCGAGGGTTTATGGGGCTACACCTTC
. . TRBJ1-1 TRBV4-2 CASTKEPWGAVNTEAFF TGTGCCAGCACCAAAGAACCGTGGGGGGCCGTGAACACTGAAGCTTTCTTT
TRBD1 . TRBJ2-1 TRBV27 CASSLNQGAIFNEQFF TGTGCCAGCTCCCTGAACCAGGGGGCAATCTTCAATGAGCAGTTCTTC
. few TRBJ2-5 TRBV7-9 CASSSPWTGEETQYF TGTGCCAGCAGCTCACCTTGGACGGGGGAAGAGACCCAGTACTTC
. . TRBJ1-5 TRBV5-6 CASSLRLAGNQPQHF TGTGCCAGCAGCTTGCGGTTGGCCGGCAATCAGCCCCAGCATTTT
TRBD2 once TRBJ2-1 TRBV20-1 CSARQPGGASYNQQFF TGCAGTGCTAGACAACCCGGGGGGGCCTCCTACAATCAGCAGTTCTTC
. . TRBJ2-2 TRBV6-6 CASSYSKVAGELFF TGTGCCAGCAGTTACTCGAAGGTTGCCGGGGAGCTGTTTTTT
TRBD1 many TRBJ1-2 TRBV6-5 CASSYPQGDGYTF TGTGCCAGCAGTTATCCACAGGGGGATGGCTACACCTTC
. few TRBJ1-1 TRBV5-6 CASSPRDAGTEAFF TGTGCCAGCAGCCCACGGGATGCGGGAACTGAAGCTTTCTTT
TRBD1 . TRBJ2-5 TRBV14 CASSQATGTVQETQYF TGTGCCAGCAGCCAAGCGACCGGGACAGTCCAAGAGACCCAGTACTTC
. few TRBJ1-2 TRBV15 CATSRGAPPNYGYTF TGTGCCACCAGCAGGGGGGCCCCTCCTAACTATGGCTACACCTTC
. . TRBJ1-5 TRBV6-1 CASRGERGGGNQPQHF TGTGCCAGCAGGGGAGAGAGGGGCGGAGGCAATCAGCCCCAGCATTTT
. . TRBJ2-5 TRBV29-1 CSVSRTDQETQYF TGCAGCGTTTCGAGGACGGATCAAGAGACCCAGTACTTC